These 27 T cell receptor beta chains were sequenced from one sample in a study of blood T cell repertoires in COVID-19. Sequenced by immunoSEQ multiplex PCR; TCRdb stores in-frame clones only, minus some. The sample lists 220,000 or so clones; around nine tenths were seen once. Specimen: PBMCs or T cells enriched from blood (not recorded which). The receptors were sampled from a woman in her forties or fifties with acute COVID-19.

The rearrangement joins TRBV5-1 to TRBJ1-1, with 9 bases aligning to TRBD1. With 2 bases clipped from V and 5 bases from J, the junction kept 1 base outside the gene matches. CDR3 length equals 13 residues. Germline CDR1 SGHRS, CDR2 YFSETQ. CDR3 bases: TGCGCCAGCAGCTTCGGGACAGGGACTGAAGCTTTCTTT. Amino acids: CASSFGTGTEAFF.

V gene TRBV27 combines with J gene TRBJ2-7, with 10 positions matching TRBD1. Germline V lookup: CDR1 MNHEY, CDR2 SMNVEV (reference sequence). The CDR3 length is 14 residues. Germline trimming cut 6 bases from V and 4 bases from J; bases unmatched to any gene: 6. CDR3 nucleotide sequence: TGTGCCAGCAGAACCGGGACAGGGGTGTACGAGCAGTACTTC. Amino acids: CASRTGTGVYEQYF.

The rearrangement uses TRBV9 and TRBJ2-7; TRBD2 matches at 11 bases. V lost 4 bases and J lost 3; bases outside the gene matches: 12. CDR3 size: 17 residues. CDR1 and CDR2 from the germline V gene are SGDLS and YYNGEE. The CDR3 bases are TGTGCCAGCAGCCCCCTGGTGGGACTAGCGGCAAACTACGAGCAGTACTTC. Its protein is CASSPLVGLAANYEQYF. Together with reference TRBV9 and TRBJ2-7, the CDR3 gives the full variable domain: DSGVTQTPKHLITATGQRVTLRCSPRSGDLSVYWYQQSLDQGLQFLIQYYNGEERAKGNILERFSAQQFPDLHSELNLSSLELGDSALYFCASSPLVGLAANYEQYFGPGTRLTVT.

CDR3 region: CASSHSGLGTDTQYF. The CDR3 coding sequence is TGTGCCAGCAGCCATAGCGGGTTGGGCACAGATACGCAGTATTTT. The rearrangement links TRBV5-4 to TRBJ2-3, with 7 nucleotides matching TRBD2. Germline CDR1 SGHNT, CDR2 YYREEE (reference sequence). V gave up 4 bases and J gave up 1 base; unmatched junction bases: 6. This CDR3 has 15 residues.

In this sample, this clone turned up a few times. CDR3 sequence: CASSNSQYRGSNQPQHF. DNA for the CDR3: TGTGCCAGTAGCAATTCCCAATACAGGGGGAGCAATCAGCCCCAGCATTTT. The chain has TRBV19 and TRBJ1-5, with 8 bases that match TRBD1. CDR1 is LNHDA and CDR2 is SQIVND in the germline V gene (reference sequence). After removal of 6 bases from V and 1 base from J, the junction contained 11 bases not matched to a gene. The CDR3 contains 17 residues.

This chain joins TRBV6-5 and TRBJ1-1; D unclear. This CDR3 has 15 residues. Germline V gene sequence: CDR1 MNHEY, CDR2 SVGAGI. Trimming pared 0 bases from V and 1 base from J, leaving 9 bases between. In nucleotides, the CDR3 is TGTGCCAGCAGTTACTCGTCGGCGGGGAACACTGAAGCTTTCTTT. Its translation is CASSYSSAGNTEAFF.

The CDR3 reads CASSKFGGSSYEQYF. The CDR3 bases are TGTGCCAGCAGCAAGTTCGGCGGGAGCTCCTACGAGCAGTACTTC. The J gene is TRBJ2-7, the V gene TRBV21-1; no check of the table's D call, TRBD2, against the DNA was made. TRBV21-1 is recorded as a pseudogene. The CDR3 loop spans 15 amino acids.

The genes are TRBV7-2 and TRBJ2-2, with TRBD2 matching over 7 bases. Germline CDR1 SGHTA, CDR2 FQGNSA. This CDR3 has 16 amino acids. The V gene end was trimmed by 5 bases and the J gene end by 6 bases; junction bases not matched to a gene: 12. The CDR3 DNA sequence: TGTGCCAGCAGCCCCCTCGTGGGAGGGCGGGCCGGGGAGCTGTTTTTT. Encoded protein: CASSPLVGGRAGELFF.

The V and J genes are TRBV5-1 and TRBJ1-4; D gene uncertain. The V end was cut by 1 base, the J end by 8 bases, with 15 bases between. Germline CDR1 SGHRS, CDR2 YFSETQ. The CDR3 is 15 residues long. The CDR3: CASSLTGISGEKLFF. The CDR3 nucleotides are TGCGCCAGCAGCTTGACCGGGATCTCGGGGGAAAAACTGTTTTTT.

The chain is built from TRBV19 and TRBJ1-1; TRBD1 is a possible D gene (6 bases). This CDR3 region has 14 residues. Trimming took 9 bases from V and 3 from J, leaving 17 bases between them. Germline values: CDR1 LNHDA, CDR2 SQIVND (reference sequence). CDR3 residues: CARIRGEGDTEAFF. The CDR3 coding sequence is TGTGCCAGAATTCGGGGCGAGGGGGACACTGAAGCTTTCTTT. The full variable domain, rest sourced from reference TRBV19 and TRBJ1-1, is DGGITQSPKYLFRKEGQNVTLSCEQNLNHDAMYWYRQDPGQGLRLIYYSQIVNDFQKGDIAEGYSVSREKKESFPLTVTSAQKNPTAFYLCARIRGEGDTEAFFGQGTRLTVV.

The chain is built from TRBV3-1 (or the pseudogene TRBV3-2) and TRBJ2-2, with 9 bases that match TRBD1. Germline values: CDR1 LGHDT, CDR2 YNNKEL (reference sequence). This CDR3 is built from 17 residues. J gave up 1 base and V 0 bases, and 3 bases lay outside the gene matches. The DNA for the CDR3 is TGTGCCAGCAGCCAAGATATGGGACAGGGGAACACCGGGGAGCTGTTTTTT. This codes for CASSQDMGQGNTGELFF.

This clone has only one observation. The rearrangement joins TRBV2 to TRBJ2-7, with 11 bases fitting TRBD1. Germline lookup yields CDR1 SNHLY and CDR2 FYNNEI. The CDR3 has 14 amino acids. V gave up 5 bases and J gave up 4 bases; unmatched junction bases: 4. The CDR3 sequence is CASSPGTGGYEQYF. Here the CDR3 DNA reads TGTGCCAGCAGTCCCGGGACAGGGGGGTACGAGCAGTACTTC.

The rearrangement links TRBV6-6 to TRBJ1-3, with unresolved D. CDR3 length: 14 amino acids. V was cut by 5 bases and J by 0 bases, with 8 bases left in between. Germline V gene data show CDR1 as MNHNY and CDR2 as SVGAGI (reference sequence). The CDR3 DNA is TGTGCCAGCAGTGGCGGTGGCTCTGGAAACACCATATATTTT. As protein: CASSGGGSGNTIYF.

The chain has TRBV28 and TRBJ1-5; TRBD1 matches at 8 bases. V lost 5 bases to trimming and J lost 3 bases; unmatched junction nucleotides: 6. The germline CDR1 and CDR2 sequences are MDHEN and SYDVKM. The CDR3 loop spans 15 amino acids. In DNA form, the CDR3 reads TGTGCCAGCAGTCCGGGGACAGGTTACAATCAGCCCCAGCATTTT. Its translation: CASSPGTGYNQPQHF.

CDR3 DNA: TGCAGCGTAAGACAGGGGGTAAATCAGCCCCAGCATTTT. Amino acid sequence: CSVRQGVNQPQHF. The rearrangement joins TRBV29-1 to TRBJ1-5; 9 nucleotides align to TRBD1. The junction had 4 bases not matched to a gene; V was cut back by 6 bases and J by 4 bases. The germline CDR1 and CDR2 sequences are SQVTM and ANQGSEA. The CDR3 covers 13 residues.

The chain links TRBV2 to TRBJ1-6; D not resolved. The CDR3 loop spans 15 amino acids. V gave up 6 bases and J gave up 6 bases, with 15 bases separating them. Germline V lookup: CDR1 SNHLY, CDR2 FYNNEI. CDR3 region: CASRREATVNSPLHF. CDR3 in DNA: TGTGCCAGCAGGAGGGAAGCAACGGTTAATTCACCCCTCCACTTT.

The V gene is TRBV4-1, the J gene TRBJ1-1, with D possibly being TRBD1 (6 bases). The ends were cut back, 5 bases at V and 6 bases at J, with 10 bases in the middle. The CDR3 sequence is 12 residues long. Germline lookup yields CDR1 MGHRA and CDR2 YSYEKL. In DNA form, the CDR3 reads TGCGCCAGCAGCATGGGGGGGCCTGAAGCTTTCTTT. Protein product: CASSMGGPEAFF.

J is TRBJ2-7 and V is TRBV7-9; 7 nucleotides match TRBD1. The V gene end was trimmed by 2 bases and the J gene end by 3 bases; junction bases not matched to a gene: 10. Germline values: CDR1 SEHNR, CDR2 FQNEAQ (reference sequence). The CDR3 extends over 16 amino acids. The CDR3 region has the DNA TGTGCCAGCAGCTTACTAGAGGAGACAGGGAGCTACGAGCAGTACTTC. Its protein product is CASSLLEETGSYEQYF.

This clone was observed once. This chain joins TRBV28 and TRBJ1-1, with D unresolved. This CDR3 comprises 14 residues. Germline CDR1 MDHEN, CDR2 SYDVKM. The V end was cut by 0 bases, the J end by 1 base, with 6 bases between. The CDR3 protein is CASSLWGPNTEAFF. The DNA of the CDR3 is TGTGCCAGCAGTTTATGGGGCCCGAACACTGAAGCTTTCTTT.

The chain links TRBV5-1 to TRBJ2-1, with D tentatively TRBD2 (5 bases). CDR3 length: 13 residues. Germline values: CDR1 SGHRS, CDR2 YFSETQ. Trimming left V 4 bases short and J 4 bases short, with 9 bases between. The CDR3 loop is CASSGESYNEQFF. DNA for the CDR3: TGCGCCAGCAGCGGGGAGAGTTACAATGAGCAGTTCTTC.

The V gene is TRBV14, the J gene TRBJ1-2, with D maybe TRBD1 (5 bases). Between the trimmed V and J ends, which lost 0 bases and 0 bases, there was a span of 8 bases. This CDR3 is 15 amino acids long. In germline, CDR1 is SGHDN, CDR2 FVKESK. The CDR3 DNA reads TGTGCCAGCAGCCAAGAATCACAGGCTAACTATGGCTACACCTTC. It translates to CASSQESQANYGYTF.

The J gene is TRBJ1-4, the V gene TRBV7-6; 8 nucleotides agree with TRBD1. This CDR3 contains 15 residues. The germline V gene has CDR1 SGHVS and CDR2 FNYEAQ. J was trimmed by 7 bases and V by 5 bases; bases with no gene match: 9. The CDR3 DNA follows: TGTGCCAGCAGCCAGCCGGGACAGGTGGCTGAAAAACTGTTTTTT. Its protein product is CASSQPGQVAEKLFF.

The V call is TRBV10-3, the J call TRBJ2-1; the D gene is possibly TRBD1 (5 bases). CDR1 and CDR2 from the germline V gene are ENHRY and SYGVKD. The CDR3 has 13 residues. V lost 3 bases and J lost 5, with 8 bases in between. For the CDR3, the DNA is TGTGCCATCAGTGATCAGGGAAACAATGAGCAGTTCTTC. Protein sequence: CAISDQGNNEQFF.

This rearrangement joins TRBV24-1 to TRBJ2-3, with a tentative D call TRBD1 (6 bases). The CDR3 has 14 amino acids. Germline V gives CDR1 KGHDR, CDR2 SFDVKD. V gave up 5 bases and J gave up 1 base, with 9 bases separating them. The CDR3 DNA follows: TGTGCCACCAGTGGACCAGGGGGCACAGATACGCAGTATTTT. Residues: CATSGPGGTDTQYF.

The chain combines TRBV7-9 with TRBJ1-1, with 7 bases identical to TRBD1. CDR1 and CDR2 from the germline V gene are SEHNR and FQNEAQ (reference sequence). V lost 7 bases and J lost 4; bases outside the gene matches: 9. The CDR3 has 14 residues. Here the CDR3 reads CASTMTGRTTEAFF. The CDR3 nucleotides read TGTGCCAGCACTATGACAGGGAGGACCACTGAAGCTTTCTTT.

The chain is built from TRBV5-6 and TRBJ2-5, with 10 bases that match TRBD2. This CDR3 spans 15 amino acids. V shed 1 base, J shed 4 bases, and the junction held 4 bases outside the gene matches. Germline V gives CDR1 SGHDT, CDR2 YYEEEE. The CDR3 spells CASSLRGLALETQYF. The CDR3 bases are TGTGCCAGCAGCTTGCGGGGACTAGCGTTAGAGACCCAGTACTTC.

The CDR3 nucleotides read TGTGCCATCGGCCCAACAGGGGCACCCCTCCACTTT. Amino acids: CAIGPTGAPLHF. The J gene is TRBJ1-6, the V gene TRBV10-3, with 7 bases aligning to TRBD1. Germline values: CDR1 ENHRY, CDR2 SYGVKD. V was clipped by 8 bases and J by 11 bases; unmatched bases: 6. CDR3 length: 12 amino acids.